The present entry profiles one T cell receptor (beta chain) with its context. Its antigen remains unidentified. Base qualities are not at hand, and no much larger clone is one base apart. The time point label of this sample denotes: newly diagnosed, previously untreated cHL patient sample. As a comparison group for the relapsed/refractory trial patients, PBMCs were sequenced from patients with newly diagnosed, previously untreated classical Hodgkin lymphoma. Peripheral blood was collected in 8 mL Vacutainer Cell Preparation Tubes, from which PBMCs were isolated by centrifugation and then cryopreserved. CDR1 and CDR2 (SGHRS, YFSETQ) derive from the germline V gene. V loses 1 base at its end and J loses 8 bases; junction bases beyond the gene matches: 5. There are 14 amino acids in the CDR3, from cysteine to phenylalanine inclusive. CDR3 DNA only is kept here, 42 bases in frame from base 1. The Qiagen DNeasy kit was used to extract genomic DNA both from unsorted PBMCs and from the negatively selected CD4+ and CD8+ fractions. TCR beta CDR3 regions were amplified by immunoSEQ multiplex PCR using primers annealing to V and J segments. A synthetic immune receptor repertoire was used to minimize amplification bias, and any residual bias was removed computationally once sequencing was done. The study's own analysis went as follows. Custom Python scripts were used to quantify repertoire diversity as the Shannon entropy index. Unsorted, CD4+ and CD8+ repertoires were analyzed separately, except for combined analyses in which CD4+ and CD8+ sequences were merged in silico. Entries here come from immuneACCESS through TCRdb and include only in-frame sequences with V and J called. Some clones fail to appear in such tables; in the studies checked, an unresolved V gene covers under half of the shortfall, and the cause of the remainder is unknown. The DNA gave D and trimming, while V, J and clone size come from that table. This sample is represented by tens of thousands of clones; around 94% of them were singletons. The ten largest clones take up about 2.3% of the sample.

The data stem from a study of PD-1 blockade in classical Hodgkin lymphoma (dated by TCRdb to the early 2020s). Broadly, across the study: A peripheral blood immune signature of response to PD-1 blockade in classical Hodgkin lymphoma was defined using TCR beta sequencing and CyTOF. General study outcomes and caveats: Baseline TCR diversity was reported to be lower in newly diagnosed patients than in healthy donors and to be lower still in relapsed/refractory patients. Only a single clinical trial cohort was studied, and what caused the repertoire differences, possibly disease activity or prior therapy, remained undefined.

The origin of this receptor is a human donor with classical Hodgkin lymphoma. The sequence is built from TRBV5-1 and TRBJ2-1; 8 bases in between match TRBD2. Sequenced sample: peripheral blood mononuclear cells (PBMCs). The bases read TGCGCCAGCAGCTTGAGCGGGAGTTGGGATGAGCAGTTCTTC. Its protein is CASSLSGSWDEQFF.